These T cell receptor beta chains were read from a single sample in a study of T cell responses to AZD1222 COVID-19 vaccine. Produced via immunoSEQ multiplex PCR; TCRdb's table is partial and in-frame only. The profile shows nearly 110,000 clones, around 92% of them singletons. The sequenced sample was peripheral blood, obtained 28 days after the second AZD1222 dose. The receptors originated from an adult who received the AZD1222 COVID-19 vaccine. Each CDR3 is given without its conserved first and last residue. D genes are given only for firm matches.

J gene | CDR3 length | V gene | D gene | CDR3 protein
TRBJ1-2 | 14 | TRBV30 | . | AWSESAWERGYGYT
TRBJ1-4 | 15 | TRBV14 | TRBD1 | ASSHLGWDRSNEKLF
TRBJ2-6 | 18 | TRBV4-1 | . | ASSQEAPMVGKSGANVLT
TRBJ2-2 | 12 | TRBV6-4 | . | ASSEDSHTGELF
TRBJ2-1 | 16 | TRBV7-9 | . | ASSYSLGAASSYNEQF
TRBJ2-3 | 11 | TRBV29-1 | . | SVHTSSPDTQY
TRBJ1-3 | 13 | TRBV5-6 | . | ASSLMGFAGNTIY
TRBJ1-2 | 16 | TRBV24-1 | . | ATSDFPESGPCNYGYT
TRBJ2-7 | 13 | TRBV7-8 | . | ASSLGGTPKGEQY
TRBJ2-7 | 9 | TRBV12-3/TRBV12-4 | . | ASSISYEQY
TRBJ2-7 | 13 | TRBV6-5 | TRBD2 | ASTRIAGDWYEQY
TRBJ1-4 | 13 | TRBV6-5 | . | ASVVGPASPEKLF
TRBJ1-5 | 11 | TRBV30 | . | AWSTRGYQPQH
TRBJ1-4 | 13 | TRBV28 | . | ASSLGEFQAQKLF
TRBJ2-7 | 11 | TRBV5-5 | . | ASSLARGHEQY
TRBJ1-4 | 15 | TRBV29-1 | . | SVEDRGATLANEKLF
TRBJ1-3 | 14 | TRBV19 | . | ASLSTLRYSGNTIY
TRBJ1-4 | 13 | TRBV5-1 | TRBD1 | ASREIQGANEKLF
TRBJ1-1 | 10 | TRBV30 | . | AWSLGPQEAF
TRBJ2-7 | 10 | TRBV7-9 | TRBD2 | ASSRGSGSVY
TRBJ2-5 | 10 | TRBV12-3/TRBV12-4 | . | ASSLMRETQY
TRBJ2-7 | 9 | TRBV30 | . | AWSGVYEQY
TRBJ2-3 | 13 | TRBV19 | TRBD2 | ASSIDAGGPDTQY
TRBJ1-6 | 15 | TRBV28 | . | ASSLGVLGSYNSPLH
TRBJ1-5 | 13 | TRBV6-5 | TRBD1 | ASRTTGEGNQPQH
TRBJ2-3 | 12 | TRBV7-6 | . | ASRLAFISDTQY
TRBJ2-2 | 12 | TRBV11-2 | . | ASSLGGAVGELF
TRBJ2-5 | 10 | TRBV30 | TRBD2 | AWGEGIETQY
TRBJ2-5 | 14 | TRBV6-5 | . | ASSYNSGGIVETQY
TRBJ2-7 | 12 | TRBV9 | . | ASSALPGPYEQY
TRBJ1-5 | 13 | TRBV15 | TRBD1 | ATSRGTGVAQPQH
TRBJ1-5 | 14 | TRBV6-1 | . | ASSGPRGLSNQPQH
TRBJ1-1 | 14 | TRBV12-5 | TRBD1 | ASGFQPGQRDTEAF
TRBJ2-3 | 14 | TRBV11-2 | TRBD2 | ASSLALTSGRDTQY
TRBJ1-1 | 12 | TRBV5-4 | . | ASSLGGMNTEAF
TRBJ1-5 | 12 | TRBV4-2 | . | ASSQFGKGQPQH
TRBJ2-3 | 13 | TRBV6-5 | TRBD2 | ASSPLAGSGDTQY
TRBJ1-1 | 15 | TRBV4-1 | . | ASSQEPAGRLNTEAF